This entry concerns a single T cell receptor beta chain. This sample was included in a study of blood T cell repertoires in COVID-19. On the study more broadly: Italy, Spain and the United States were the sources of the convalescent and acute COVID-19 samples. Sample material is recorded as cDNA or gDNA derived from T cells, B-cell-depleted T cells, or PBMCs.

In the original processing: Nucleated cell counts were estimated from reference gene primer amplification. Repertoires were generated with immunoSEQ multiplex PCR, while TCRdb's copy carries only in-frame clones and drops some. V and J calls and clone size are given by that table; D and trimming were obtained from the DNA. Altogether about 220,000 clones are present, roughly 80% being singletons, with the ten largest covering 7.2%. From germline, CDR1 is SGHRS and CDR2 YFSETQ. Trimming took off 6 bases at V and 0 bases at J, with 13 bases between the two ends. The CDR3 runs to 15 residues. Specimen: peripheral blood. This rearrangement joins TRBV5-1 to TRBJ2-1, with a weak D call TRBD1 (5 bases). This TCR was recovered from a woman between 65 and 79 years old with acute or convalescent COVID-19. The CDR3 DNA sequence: TGCGCCAGCAACGGTGACAGCACCTCCTACAATGAGCAGTTCTTC. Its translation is CASNGDSTSYNEQFF.